The 27 T cell receptor beta chains presented below share a single source sample, sequenced in a study of graft-versus-host responses after intestinal transplantation. No antigens are known for them. Sequencing was performed with immunoSEQ multiplex PCR; in TCRdb, only in-frame clones are kept and a portion is missing. The repertoire holds about 90,000 clones, with about 88% as singletons. Sequencing was performed on unstimulated CD4+ T cells sorted from spleen or lymph node cells, taken before transplant. The receptors derive from a human donor who was the organ donor for an intestinal transplant.

This clone has a single count. This sample also contains other DNA sequences that code for the same CDR3. The chain joins TRBV18 to TRBJ2-5; weak D call: TRBD1 (6 bases). The CDR3 loop spans 13 amino acids. Germline V gene lookup returns CDR1 KGHSH and CDR2 LQKENI. The V end was cut by 4 bases, the J end by 0 bases, with 6 bases between. CDR3 bases: TGTGCCAGCTCACGGACAGACCAAGAGACCCAGTACTTC. Its translation is CASSRTDQETQYF.

The sample holds one count of this clone. This chain connects TRBV13 to TRBJ2-4, with a possible D match to TRBD1 (6 bases). V shed 5 bases and J shed 6 bases, with 20 bases lying between them. Germline CDR1 is PRHDT and CDR2 is FYEKMQ (reference sequence). CDR3 length equals 16 residues. CDR3 amino acids: CASSPSTGLVRNIQYF. The CDR3 DNA sequence: TGTGCCAGCAGCCCGAGCACAGGGTTAGTGAGAAACATTCAGTACTTC.

Concerning this clone: The junction departs from the called germline gene at one end, perhaps through a read error. At the DNA level, this CDR3 is encoded by other sequences in the same sample as well. The gene calls are TRBV15 and TRBJ2-7; 12 nucleotides match TRBD1. There are 14 residues in the CDR3. The germline V gene has CDR1 LNHNV and CDR2 YYDKDF (reference sequence). The CDR3 bases are TGTGCCACCAGCACCGGGACAGGGGGCCACGAGCAATACTTC. This translates into CATSTGTGGHEQYF. Complete variable domain (other parts from reference TRBV15 and TRBJ2-7): DAMVIQNPRYQVTQFGKPVTLSCSQTLNHNVMYWYQQKSSQAPKLLFHYYDKDFNNEADTPDNFQSRRPNTSFCFLDIRSPGLGDTAMYLCATSTGTGGHEQYFGPGTRLTVT.

The genes are TRBV2 and TRBJ1-2; the D gene is possibly TRBD1 (6 bases). CDR1 SNHLY and CDR2 FYNNEI come from the germline V gene. The CDR3 loop spans 12 amino acids. V lost 11 bases, J lost 9 bases, and 19 bases lay in between. The DNA of the CDR3 is TGTGCCCCCTCCAGGGGCGCATCAAGCTACACCTTC. Translated, it gives CAPSRGASSYTF.

This rearrangement joins TRBV9 to TRBJ2-1; a weak D match, TRBD2 (6 bases). There are 17 residues in the CDR3. Between the trimmed V and J ends, which lost 0 bases and 0 bases, there was a span of 13 bases. Germline CDR1 is SGDLS and CDR2 is YYNGEE. The CDR3 nucleotides are TGTGCCAGCAGCGTAGCGGAGGGCTCGAGCTCCTACAATGAGCAGTTCTTC. Translating gives CASSVAEGSSSYNEQFF.

The chain is built from TRBV11-2 and TRBJ1-1; TRBD1 might be the D (6 bases). Germline V gene sequence: CDR1 SGHAT, CDR2 FQNNGV. V lost 10 bases and J 5 bases, leaving 17 bases between the germline ends. The CDR3 has 13 amino acids. CDR3 DNA sequence: TGTGCCACCGGCGGGGGAGGGGGGACTGAAGCTTTCTTT. Its protein is CATGGGGGTEAFF.

The chain carries TRBV20-1 and TRBJ1-1; no clear D. This CDR3 spans 11 amino acids. Germline lookup yields CDR1 DFQATT and CDR2 SNEGSKA (reference sequence). Trimming cost V 6 bases and J 6 bases, with 11 bases left between them. CDR3 coding DNA: TGCAGTGCGTTCCGGGATTCTGAAGCTTTCTTT. Amino acid sequence: CSAFRDSEAFF.

V usage is TRBV6-5 and J usage is TRBJ2-3; 10 nucleotides line up with TRBD2. Unmatched junction bases numbered 7, after V lost 6 bases and J lost 4 bases. The CDR3 spans 15 residues. Germline CDR1 is MNHEY and CDR2 is SVGAGI. The CDR3 spells CASSPSGRFADTQYF. The CDR3 DNA reads TGTGCCAGCAGCCCTAGCGGGAGATTTGCAGATACGCAGTATTTT.

This chain connects TRBV6-6 to TRBJ1-1, with 8 nucleotides matching TRBD1. Germline CDR1 and CDR2: MNHNY and SVGAGI (reference sequence). V lost 4 bases and J lost 0; bases outside the gene matches: 7. CDR3 size: 16 residues. The CDR3: CASSSPGGGMNTEAFF. Here the CDR3 DNA reads TGTGCCAGCAGTTCCCCAGGGGGCGGGATGAACACTGAAGCTTTCTTT.

CDR3 protein: CASSQGAGAGTGELFF. The CDR3 DNA sequence: TGTGCCAGCAGCCAGGGGGCGGGAGCTGGGACCGGGGAGCTGTTTTTT. The chain has TRBV4-2 and TRBJ2-2, with D perhaps matching TRBD2 (7 bases). Germline lookup yields CDR1 LGHNA and CDR2 YNFKEQ. This CDR3 has 16 residues. Trimming took 3 bases from V and 5 from J, leaving 16 bases between them.

The chain is built from TRBV13 and TRBJ1-1, with unresolved D. CDR3 length equals 12 residues. Germline-derived CDR1 and CDR2 are PRHDT and FYEKMQ (reference sequence). The ends were cut back, 5 bases at V and 11 bases at J, with 15 bases in the middle. CDR3 loop: CASSVLTESAFF. The CDR3 DNA is TGTGCCAGCAGCGTATTAACAGAGTCGGCTTTCTTT.

J is TRBJ1-5 and V is TRBV9; TRBD1 is a possible D gene (5 bases). Germline V gene sequence: CDR1 SGDLS, CDR2 YYNGEE. Trimming removed 0 bases from V and 6 bases from J, with 10 bases in between. The CDR3 extends over 14 amino acids. The CDR3 sequence is CASSVEGRGQPQHF. CDR3 DNA: TGTGCCAGCAGCGTAGAGGGGAGGGGTCAGCCCCAGCATTTT.

This clone was seen a handful of times. This chain joins TRBV6-5 and TRBJ2-7, with 8 bases that match TRBD2. In germline, CDR1 is MNHEY, CDR2 SVGAGI. The CDR3 has 15 amino acids. With 2 bases clipped from V and 0 bases from J, the junction kept 3 bases outside the gene matches. DNA of the CDR3: TGTGCCAGCAGTTACCAGCGGGGGAGCTCCTACGAGCAGTACTTC. Its protein product is CASSYQRGSSYEQYF.

This clone was found once. The rearrangement uses TRBV18 and TRBJ1-6; TRBD1 might be the D (5 bases). Trimming shortened V by 6 bases and J by 10 bases, and 16 bases separated the two germline ends. The CDR3 has 14 amino acids. Germline-derived CDR1 and CDR2 are KGHSH and LQKENI. The CDR3 loop reads CASSPGGAGSPLHF. The DNA of the CDR3 is TGTGCCAGCTCCCCGGGAGGGGCTGGGTCACCCCTCCACTTT.

Only a few counts were recorded for this clone. This sequence joins TRBV29-1 and TRBJ1-5, with D unresolved. V was clipped by 1 base and J by 6 bases, with 10 bases between them. In germline, CDR1 is SQVTM, CDR2 ANQGSEA. The CDR3 is 13 amino acids. The CDR3 protein is CSVEVIAGQPQHF. The CDR3 coding sequence is TGCAGCGTTGAAGTCATAGCGGGTCAGCCCCAGCATTTT.

J is TRBJ1-2 and V is TRBV28, with 7 nucleotides matching TRBD1. The CDR3 is made up of 19 amino acids. Germline V CDR1 and CDR2: MDHEN, SYDVKM. After removal of 6 bases from V and 4 bases from J, the junction contained 23 bases not matched to a gene. CDR3 sequence: CASRSSRGEQGRISYGYTF. The DNA for the CDR3 is TGTGCCAGCAGGTCTAGTAGGGGCGAACAGGGGAGGATTAGCTATGGCTACACCTTC.

CDR3 amino acids: CASSVAGSGDGETQYF. The CDR3 DNA is TGTGCCAGCAGCGTAGCTGGTAGCGGGGACGGAGAGACCCAGTACTTC. This chain joins TRBV9 and TRBJ2-5; TRBD2 aligns across 8 bases. CDR1 and CDR2 from the germline V gene are SGDLS and YYNGEE. This CDR3 has 16 residues. Trimming removed 0 bases from V and 4 bases from J; junction bases left unmatched: 8.

This chain connects TRBV14 to TRBJ2-1; no clear D gene. Looked up from germline, CDR1 is SGHDN and CDR2 is FVKESK. V gave up 0 bases and J gave up 5 bases, with 8 bases separating them. The CDR3 extends over 14 amino acids. The CDR3 DNA follows: TGTGCCAGCAGCCAAGAGTTAGCAAACAATGAGCAGTTCTTC. Translating it yields CASSQELANNEQFF.

The chain joins TRBV6-4 to TRBJ2-7, with D possibly matching TRBD1 (5 bases). CDR3 length: 16 residues. V was pared by 6 bases and J by 1 base, with 19 bases between. CDR1 is MRHNA, CDR2 SNTAGT, per germline. Here the CDR3 reads CASRDQPPQGSYEQYF. CDR3 bases: TGTGCCAGCAGGGATCAACCCCCCCAGGGATCCTACGAGCAGTACTTC.

The chain employs TRBV29-1 and TRBJ1-1, with D maybe TRBD1 (5 bases). This CDR3 has 17 amino acids. The germline gives CDR1 SQVTM, CDR2 ANQGSEA. V was cut by 3 bases and J by 3 bases, with 23 bases left in between. The CDR3 loop is CSVEEFQGRVFYTEAFF. The CDR3 DNA reads as TGCAGCGTTGAGGAGTTCCAGGGCAGGGTTTTTTACACTGAAGCTTTCTTT.

The chain employs TRBV11-3 and TRBJ2-2; D perhaps matches TRBD1 (6 bases). The germline V and J ends were trimmed by 0 bases and 7 bases, with 12 bases remaining between them. This CDR3 contains 15 residues. CDR1 and CDR2 from the germline V gene are SGHNT and YENEEA. The CDR3 bases are TGTGCCAGCAGCTTAGAGGCAGGGGCGGGCGGGGAGCTGTTTTTT. It translates to CASSLEAGAGGELFF.

The rearrangement joins TRBV2 to TRBJ2-7; weak D call: TRBD2 (6 bases). V was pared by 5 bases and J by 6 bases, with 23 bases between. The CDR3 contains 16 residues. Looked up from germline, CDR1 is SNHLY and CDR2 is FYNNEI. The CDR3 bases are TGTGCCAGCAGTCTGCCTGTCCGTTCGGGACTCGGCGAGCAGTACTTC. This gives the protein CASSLPVRSGLGEQYF.

The V call is TRBV7-2, the J call TRBJ2-5, with TRBD1 as a possible D gene (6 bases). The germline V gene has CDR1 SGHTA and CDR2 FQGNSA. V was trimmed by 0 bases and J by 4 bases, leaving 12 bases between them. The CDR3 is made up of 15 amino acids. DNA for the CDR3: TGTGCCAGCAGCTTAGCGGGGGCTCCAGGAGAGACCCAGTACTTC. This translates into CASSLAGAPGETQYF.

The V gene is TRBV7-8, the J gene TRBJ2-7; 7 bases agree with TRBD1. The V and J ends lost 5 bases and 3 bases, in that order; junction bases with no gene match: 7. This CDR3 comprises 14 residues. Germline-derived CDR1 and CDR2 are SGHVS and FQNEAQ. In nucleotides, the CDR3 is TGTGCCAGCAGCACCCGACAGGGAAGCTACGAGCAGTACTTC. This encodes CASSTRQGSYEQYF.

This clone was detected a few times. The V and J genes are TRBV2 and TRBJ1-3; maybe TRBD1 (5 bases). This CDR3 has 16 amino acids. Germline values: CDR1 SNHLY, CDR2 FYNNEI. Trimming removed 4 bases at V and 0 bases at J, with 13 bases between. CDR3 sequence (DNA): TGTGCCAGCAGTGGGGGCACAGCCTACTCTGGAAACACCATATATTTT. This gives the protein CASSGGTAYSGNTIYF.

The rearrangement joins TRBV4-3 to TRBJ2-3, with 10 positions matching TRBD2. The CDR3 length is 16 residues. V shed 4 bases and J 5 bases; nucleotides not matched to a gene: 9. Germline loops: CDR1 LGHNA, CDR2 YSLEER. The CDR3 sequence is CASSRSLAGAGDTQYF. For the CDR3, the DNA is TGCGCCAGCAGCCGGAGTCTAGCGGGAGCGGGAGATACGCAGTATTTT.

The chain carries TRBV7-9 and TRBJ2-3; 7 bases are a match to TRBD1. There are 15 residues in the CDR3. V was clipped by 1 base and J by 0 bases; unmatched bases: 1. CDR1 and CDR2 from the germline V gene are SEHNR and FQNEAQ (reference sequence). CDR3 DNA sequence: TGTGCCAGCAGCTTAGGACAGGGAAGCACAGATACGCAGTATTTT. This sequence encodes CASSLGQGSTDTQYF.